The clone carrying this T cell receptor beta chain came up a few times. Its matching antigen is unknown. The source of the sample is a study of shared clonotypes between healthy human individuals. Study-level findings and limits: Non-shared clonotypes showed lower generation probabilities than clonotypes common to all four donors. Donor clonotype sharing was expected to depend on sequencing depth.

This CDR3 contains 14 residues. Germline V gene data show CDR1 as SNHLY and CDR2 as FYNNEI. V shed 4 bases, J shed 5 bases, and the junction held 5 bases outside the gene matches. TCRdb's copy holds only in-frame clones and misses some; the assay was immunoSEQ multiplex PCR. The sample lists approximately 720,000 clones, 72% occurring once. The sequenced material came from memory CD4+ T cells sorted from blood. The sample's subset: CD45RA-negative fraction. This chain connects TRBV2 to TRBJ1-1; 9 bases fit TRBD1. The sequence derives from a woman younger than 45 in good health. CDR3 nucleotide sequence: TGTGCCAGCAGTGTTGAGGGACAGGGAACTGAAGCTTTCTTT. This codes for CASSVEGQGTEAFF. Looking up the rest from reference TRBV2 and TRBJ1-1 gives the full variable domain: EPEVTQTPSHQVTQMGQEVILRCVPISNHLYFYWYRQILGQKVEFLVSFYNNEISEKSEIFDDQFSVERPDGSNFTLKIRSTKLEDSAMYFCASSVEGQGTEAFFGQGTRLTVV.